This T cell receptor beta chain stems from a study of T cell repertoires in cytomegalovirus infection. TCRdb itself ran the reads through MiXCR, one entry per CDR3 protein. The sample carries around 550,000 distinct CDR3 sequences, 26% recorded once. There are many counts of this clonotype. Antigen: not known. Broader study findings: HLA-C-restricted CMV clonotypes gave the most frequent clonotype in two of eight donors.

The CDR3 has 16 residues. With V trimmed by 4 bases and J by 2 bases, 7 bases remained unmatched. The genes are TRBV12-3 or TRBV12-4 and TRBJ2-1; 8 nucleotides agree with TRBD2. Sequenced sample: PBMCs. The receptor was isolated from a human donor in good health (CMV status not recorded). Some clones in this sample may be carry-over from other donors' samples. Here the CDR3 reads CASSSPPGGAYNEQFF. DNA of the CDR3: TGTGCCAGCAGTTCCCCCCCCGGGGGGGCCTACAATGAGCAGTTCTTC.